This TCR beta chain emerged from a study of shared clonotypes between healthy human individuals. The ends lost 0 bases at V and 6 bases at J; junction bases unmatched: 5. The CDR3 runs 14 residues. The V gene's germline CDR1 is WNHNN and CDR2 SYGVQD (reference sequence). Using immunoSEQ multiplex PCR, the repertoire was profiled, and TCRdb retains in-frame clones only, with some absent. The sample lists about 470,000 clones, 75% to 85% occurring once. This receptor was taken from a woman in her 40s in good health. Some clones in this sample may be carry-over from other donors' samples. The chain employs TRBV10-1 and TRBJ2-7, with TRBD1 identical over 7 bases. The sample consisted of PBMCs. The CDR3 coding sequence is TGCGCCAGCAGTGAGTCTAACAGGGGCGGCGAGCAGTACTTC. This encodes CASSESNRGGEQYF.